This is a list of T cell receptor beta chains from one sample in a study of T cells in localized non-small cell lung cancer. Sequencing used immunoSEQ multiplex PCR; TCRdb keeps in-frame clones, though not all of them. The data hold more than 30,000 clones, with roughly 90% observed a single time. This sample comprised peripheral blood mononuclear cells, obtained before any cancer treatment. These receptors were collected from a woman between 40 and 69 years old with stage III lung adenocarcinoma. CDR3s include the opening cysteine and the closing phenylalanine or tryptophan. The size entry is marked missing in some rows and otherwise reads once, few, many or a size class.

V gene	clone size	J gene	CDR3 protein
TRBV10-3	.	TRBJ2-7	CAIGTGTSYEQYF
TRBV7-6	.	TRBJ2-1	CASSLAGPLYNEQFF
TRBV30	.	TRBJ1-3	CAWNLGSSGNTIYF
TRBV28	once	TRBJ2-5	CASSSLAGNQETQYF
TRBV6-1	.	TRBJ2-5	CASSEFGTGYETQYF
TRBV27	.	TRBJ1-1	CASGESGDTEAFF
TRBV29-1	few	TRBJ2-7	CSAQGSGNYYEQYF
TRBV27	.	TRBJ2-1	CASSLLAGEPYNEQFF
TRBV28	.	TRBJ2-7	CASSLSGRGYEQYF
TRBV19	.	TRBJ1-5	CASSSGQGQPQHF
TRBV6-1	.	TRBJ2-4	CASSESGADKNIQYF
TRBV5-1	few	TRBJ2-7	CASSTRTGYEQYF
TRBV7-2	.	TRBJ2-1	CASSPSYNEQFF
TRBV28	.	TRBJ2-1	CASSLWTSGPGDEQFF
TRBV9	once	TRBJ1-5	CASSASGFYQPQHF
TRBV25-1	.	TRBJ2-1	CASSERLAGSDEQFF
TRBV11-2	.	TRBJ2-3	CASSRTLAGGTDTQYF
TRBV4-2	.	TRBJ2-7	CASSPGGSGSYEQYF
TRBV5-1	.	TRBJ2-2	CASSLGPEGSGELFF
TRBV6-5	.	TRBJ2-2	CASSYIMEGELFF
TRBV9	.	TRBJ2-5	CASSVGGQARKTQYF
TRBV9	.	TRBJ2-1	CASSARGVPSYNEQFF
TRBV7-2	.	TRBJ2-5	CASSFQRGGGETQYF
TRBV7-9	once	TRBJ1-4	CASSFWAATNEKLFF
TRBV7-2	.	TRBJ1-2	CASSLGGTGGYYGYTF
TRBV7-2	.	TRBJ1-1	CASSLRETEAFF
TRBV5-1	.	TRBJ1-2	CASSLEGGPGYTF
TRBV2	.	TRBJ2-3	CARGPDTQYF
TRBV5-5	.	TRBJ1-2	CASSSGGTANYGYTF
TRBV30	few	TRBJ1-1	CAWSMTGGDTEAFF
TRBV2	.	TRBJ2-2	CASRTTGGTGELFF
TRBV9	.	TRBJ2-7	CASSVGMSTYEQYF
TRBV11-2	.	TRBJ1-1	CASSEMALNTEAFF
TRBV29-1	few	TRBJ2-7	CSSTGRGDEQYF
TRBV10-3	.	TRBJ1-5	CAISEPTGQYSNQPQHF
TRBV9	.	TRBJ2-3	CASSVRLAGDTDTQYF
TRBV20-1	.	TRBJ2-1	CSAPDRGEQFF
TRBV27	once	TRBJ1-2	CASSLSGQANYGYTF
TRBV19	.	TRBJ2-5	CASSPRDRETQETQYF
TRBV7-6	.	TRBJ1-5	CASSLVAGKSNQPQHF
TRBV28	.	TRBJ1-1	CASSLTGTDTEAFF
TRBV15	.	TRBJ2-3	CATSTRASGGNTQYF
TRBV6-1	.	TRBJ1-4	CASSGRDRASVNEKLFF
TRBV5-1	once	TRBJ2-7	CASRGAGAASYEQYF
TRBV10-3	.	TRBJ1-2	CAIRAPTETMGYTF
TRBV5-1	.	TRBJ1-1	CASRDSGGNTEAFF